The TCR beta chain under discussion was sequenced for a study of OX40 agonist ivuxolimab in advanced cancers. Some clones are missing from TCRdb's copy, which holds only in-frame ones; the method was immunoSEQ multiplex PCR. This table has 40,000 to 60,000 clones, about nine tenths appearing once. The CDR3 contains 14 residues. The germline V gene encodes CDR1 SGHKS and CDR2 YYEKEE (reference sequence). V lost 4 bases, J lost 6 bases, and 4 bases stayed unmatched. With baseline, cycle 4 day 1, and cycle 7 day 1 as timepoints, blood was sampled. This clonotype originated in an adult with an advanced solid tumor such as melanoma, head and neck, liver or kidney cancer. The gene calls are TRBV5-5 and TRBJ1-4, with 9 bases identical to TRBD1. The specimen comprised CD4+ or CD8+ T cells sorted from blood, sampled in a trial of the OX40 agonist ivuxolimab. Written as DNA, the CDR3 is TGTGCCAGCAGCGCGGGACAGGGCGATGAAAAACTGTTTTTT. Protein sequence: CASSAGQGDEKLFF.